The 5 T cell receptor beta chains presented below share a single source sample, sequenced in a study of blood T cell repertoires in COVID-19. Sequencing was performed with immunoSEQ multiplex PCR; in TCRdb, only in-frame clones are kept and a portion is missing. The sample consists of fewer than 350,000 clones, approximately 91% of them appearing once. Material: PBMCs or T cells enriched from blood (not recorded which). These receptor sequences come from a woman aged 40 to 55 with acute COVID-19.

The chain recombines TRBV5-1 with TRBJ2-2, with TRBD1 matching over 10 bases. CDR3 length: 17 amino acids. The germline gives CDR1 SGHRS, CDR2 YFSETQ. V dropped 4 bases and J dropped 7; count of bases not matched to a gene: 13. In DNA form, the CDR3 reads TGCGCCAGCAGCCCCCGGGACAGGGGACCTTCTGACGGGGAGCTGTTTTTT. Translated: CASSPRDRGPSDGELFF.

This clone was detected once. This chain connects TRBV6-6 to TRBJ2-7; 7 positions match TRBD1. Trimming removed 6 bases from V and 2 bases from J; junction bases left unmatched: 13. The CDR3 has 16 residues. Germline assignment: CDR1 MNHNY and CDR2 SVGAGI (reference sequence). The CDR3 is CASRESWTGQPYEQYF. The CDR3, as DNA: TGTGCCAGCAGGGAGAGCTGGACAGGACAACCCTACGAGCAGTACTTC.

The genes are TRBV5-1 and TRBJ1-3; D gene unclear. Germline CDR1 reads SGHRS; CDR2 reads YFSETQ. V was trimmed by 0 bases and J by 4 bases, leaving 5 bases between them. This CDR3 has 13 residues. The CDR3 nucleotides read TGCGCCAGCAGCTTGGATCTCGGAAACACCATATATTTT. It is translated as CASSLDLGNTIYF.

CDR3 DNA sequence: TGTGCCAGCAGCAGCGCGCGTTGGACCGGGGAGCTGTTTTTT. Protein sequence: CASSSARWTGELFF. This chain joins TRBV5-6 and TRBJ2-2; D is uncertain. The CDR3 has 14 amino acids. Germline loops: CDR1 SGHDT, CDR2 YYEEEE. V shed 4 bases and J shed 5 bases, with 12 bases lying between them.

V gene TRBV19 combines with J gene TRBJ1-4, with TRBD1 identical over 11 bases. V was clipped by 4 bases and J by 6 bases; unmatched bases: 1. CDR1 and CDR2 (germline): LNHDA, SQIVND (reference sequence). This CDR3 is built from 14 residues. The CDR3 is CASSRGQGDEKLFF. The CDR3 bases are TGTGCCAGTAGTAGGGGACAGGGGGATGAAAAACTGTTTTTT.